This note documents a single T cell receptor beta chain sequence. The antigen is not known. This entry comes from a study of shared clonotypes between healthy human individuals. TCRdb keeps only in-frame clones here, not all; method: immunoSEQ multiplex PCR. The profile shows about 2.3 million clones, 80% to 95% of them singletons. Germline-derived CDR1 and CDR2 are MNHEY and SMNVEV (reference sequence). The length of the CDR3 is 17 residues. V was trimmed by 3 bases and J by 5 bases, leaving 21 bases between them. Study-level findings and limits: Clonotype sharing across several donors was observed for around 5.1% of naive CD4 clonotypes. Non-shared clonotypes showed lower generation probabilities than clonotypes common to all four donors.

Sequencing was performed on naive CD4+ T cells from PBMCs. Subset noted: CD45RA+ positively selected. The chain joins TRBV27 to TRBJ2-3, with D tentatively TRBD2 (5 bases). The TCR comes from a man in his late teens or twenties in good health. Some clones in this sample may be carry-over from other donors' samples. CDR3 loop: CASSLGYGESMVDTQYF. CDR3 DNA sequence: TGTGCCAGCAGTTTGGGGTATGGGGAGAGTATGGTAGATACGCAGTATTTT.